The T cell receptor beta chain under discussion was sequenced for a study of T cells in localized non-small cell lung cancer (dated by TCRdb to 2018 to 2020). At the level of the whole study: The study examined T cell repertoires in 236 patients with early-stage NSCLC and compared tumors with uninvolved tumor-adjacent lungs. The cohort consisted of 236 treatment-naive NSCLC patients whose localized lung tumors had been resected. NSCLC patients had a mean age of approximately 72 years, and about 140 were male and around 99 female.

The immunoSEQ Assay was used to sequence TCR beta CDR3 regions from DNA. The study's processing was this. To compute T cell density, TCR beta template counts were normalized to usable DNA, which was estimated by amplifying housekeeping genes. The preseqR package was used to estimate richness by extrapolating to 400,000 templates for PBMC samples and to 120,000 templates for tissue samples. Clonality was calculated as one minus Pielou's evenness. To identify tissue-enriched TCRs, differential abundance testing was run on productive amino-acid clonotypes with a minimum total count of 5 and an alpha of 0.1. The Jaccard Index and the Morisita Overlap Index were used to measure repertoire overlap between compartments. GLIPH grouped TCR beta CDR3s together with public tetramer-defined viral CDR3s, and a viral motif had to include at least three viral sequences and also show V-gene enrichment. Held by TCRdb, this immuneACCESS table contains in-frame sequences only and omits some clones. Under half of the omission traces to an unresolved V gene where checked; the cause of the rest is unknown. The V and J calls and clone size are taken from that table; D and trimming were inferred from the DNA. The sample records fewer than 3,500 clones, 28% of which are singletons. The top ten hold 15% to 17% of the sample.

At diagnosis, peripheral blood, uninvolved tumor-adjacent lung and tumor were collected and stored as a combination of fresh-frozen and FFPE material. About this clone: The antigen it binds to is not known. Base qualities are missing; no much larger clone stands one base away.

The CDR3 starts with the cysteine, ends with the phenylalanine, and has 18 residues. CDR3 DNA only is kept here, 54 bases in frame from base 1. The germline ends are 18 bases apart after V is trimmed by 2 bases and J by 4 bases. The paper's findings and limits, for the study overall: Because the study design was exploratory, TCR variables were selected using unadjusted p-values without false-discovery rate correction. Higher blood T cell density associated with longer overall survival, while higher adjacent-lung clonality associated with shorter survival. Uninvolved tumor-adjacent lung showed the highest T cell clonality, higher than tumor, which suggests more focused antigenic responses in the adjacent lung. A median of 57 of the top 100 tumor clones turned up in the paired uninvolved adjacent lung, and roughly 30 of those clones also ranked among the top 100 of that same adjacent lung. Because multi-region tumor sequencing was not done, intratumor heterogeneity could not be ruled out.

The rearranged chain carries TRBV23-1 and TRBJ2-6, with the D call perhaps TRBD1 or TRBD2, each one matching 7 bases. TRBV23-1 is sorted into the ORF group, with uncertain function. This receptor was taken from a female donor at least 60 years old with stage II squamous cell lung carcinoma. The sequenced sample was lung tumor tissue, obtained before any cancer treatment. The CDR3 has the sequence CASSQPQGRVSGANVLTF. The DNA is as follows: TGCGCCAGCAGTCAACCACAGGGGAGGGTGAGCGGGGCCAACGTCCTGACTTTC.